This TCR beta chain stems from a study of T cell changes during pregnancy in multiple sclerosis. Germline assignment: CDR1 SNHLY and CDR2 FYNNEI. The CDR3 has 15 residues. V lost 3 bases and J lost 5, with 13 bases in between. Profiled with immunoSEQ multiplex PCR; TCRdb holds only in-frame clones, not every one. The table includes tens of thousands of clones, about 92% detected once. The origin of this receptor is a female donor in good health, enrolled as a control in a pregnancy study. The input for sequencing was peripheral blood, taken in the second trimester of pregnancy. This chain joins TRBV2 and TRBJ1-4; no reliable D call. The CDR3 bases are TGTGCCAGCAGTGATTGGCTGGCGGTGAATGAAAAACTGTTTTTT. It is translated as CASSDWLAVNEKLFF.